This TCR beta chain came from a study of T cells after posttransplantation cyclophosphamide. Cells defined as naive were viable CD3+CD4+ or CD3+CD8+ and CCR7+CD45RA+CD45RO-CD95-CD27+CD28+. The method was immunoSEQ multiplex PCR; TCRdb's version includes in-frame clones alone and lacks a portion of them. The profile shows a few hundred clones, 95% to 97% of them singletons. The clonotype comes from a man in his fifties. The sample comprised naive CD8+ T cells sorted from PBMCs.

CDR3 DNA: TGTGCCAGCAGCCAATTTAATGAGCAGTTCTTC. Protein: CASSQFNEQFF. The chain is built from TRBV6-5 and TRBJ2-1, with unresolved D. Germline V gene sequence: CDR1 MNHEY, CDR2 SVGAGI. The ends were cut back, 6 bases at V and 7 bases at J, with 7 bases in the middle. The CDR3 length is 11 residues.